Listed here are 4 T cell receptor beta chains from one sample, sequenced in a study of cytomegalovirus exposure and HLA in healthy donors. The PCR employed 60 Vbeta primers together with 13 Jbeta primers. Clones were sequenced by immunoSEQ multiplex PCR, and TCRdb holds only the in-frame ones, with some missing. The top ten hold approximately 4.2% of the sample, which has 100,000 to 150,000 clones, 77% seen once. Sequences were obtained from PBMCs. These receptors all stem from a male donor in good health and CMV-seropositive.

Only a few counts were recorded for this clone. The chain has TRBV2 and TRBJ2-4, with a weak D call TRBD2 (7 bases). The CDR3 has 14 residues. V was trimmed by 11 bases and J by 5 bases, leaving 19 bases between them. The germline CDR1 and CDR2 sequences are SNHLY and FYNNEI. CDR3 sequence (DNA): TGTGCCCTCCGAAGGGGGGGCTGGGAAAACATTCAGTACTTC. Its protein product is CALRRGGWENIQYF.

The chain combines TRBV6-5 with TRBJ1-2, with 9 bases matching TRBD1. Germline V CDR1 and CDR2: MNHEY, SVGAGI. J gave up 4 bases and V 0 bases, and 3 bases lay outside the gene matches. The CDR3 has 15 amino acids. In nucleotides, the CDR3 is TGTGCCAGCAGTTACTCCCGGGACAGGGCCTATGGCTACACCTTC. Protein sequence: CASSYSRDRAYGYTF.

V and J are TRBV5-1 and TRBJ2-1; 11 bases are a match to TRBD2. This CDR3 comprises 16 residues. CDR1 SGHRS and CDR2 YFSETQ come from the germline V gene. After removal of 4 bases from V and 4 bases from J, the junction contained 7 bases not matched to a gene. CDR3 nucleotide sequence: TGCGCCAGCAGCCCCTTTGGGACTAGCGGTTACAATGAGCAGTTCTTC. Amino acid sequence: CASSPFGTSGYNEQFF.

The chain joins TRBV10-3 to TRBJ2-7, with a weak D call TRBD2 (5 bases). V gave up 6 bases and J gave up 3 bases, with 18 bases separating them. Germline CDR1 and CDR2: ENHRY and SYGVKD. The CDR3 consists of 15 residues. The CDR3 DNA reads TGTGCCATCAGGACCCCCGACGGGATTAACTACGAGCAGTACTTC. Its translation is CAIRTPDGINYEQYF.